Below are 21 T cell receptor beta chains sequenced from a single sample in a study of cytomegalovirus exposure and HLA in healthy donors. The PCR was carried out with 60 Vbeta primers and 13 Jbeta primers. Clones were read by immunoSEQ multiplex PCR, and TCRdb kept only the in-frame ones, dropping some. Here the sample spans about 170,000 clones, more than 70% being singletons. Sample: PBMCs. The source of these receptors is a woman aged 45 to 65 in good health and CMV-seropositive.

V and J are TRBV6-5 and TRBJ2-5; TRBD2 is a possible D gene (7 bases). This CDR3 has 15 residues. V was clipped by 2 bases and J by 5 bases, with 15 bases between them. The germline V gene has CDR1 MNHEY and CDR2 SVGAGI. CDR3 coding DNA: TGTGCCAGCAGTTACGCGGGGGCGAAGTGGGAGACCCAGTACTTC. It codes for CASSYAGAKWETQYF.

CDR3 sequence: CASSGPGANQPQHF. CDR3 sequence (DNA): TGTGCCAGCAGTGGGCCAGGGGCCAATCAGCCCCAGCATTTT. The V and J genes are TRBV6-1 and TRBJ1-5; TRBD1 is a possible D gene (6 bases). The CDR3 covers 14 residues. V was trimmed by 4 bases and J by 3 bases, leaving 10 bases between them. From germline, CDR1 is MNHNS and CDR2 SASEGT.

Here the CDR3 DNA reads TGTGCCAGCATCGGGGAGCTGGCGGCGAACACTGAAGCTTTCTTT. It yields the protein CASIGELAANTEAFF. This sequence joins TRBV2 and TRBJ1-1; D unresolved. The CDR3 has 15 amino acids. CDR1 and CDR2 from the germline V gene are SNHLY and FYNNEI. V lost 7 bases to trimming and J lost 1 base, with 16 bases between them.

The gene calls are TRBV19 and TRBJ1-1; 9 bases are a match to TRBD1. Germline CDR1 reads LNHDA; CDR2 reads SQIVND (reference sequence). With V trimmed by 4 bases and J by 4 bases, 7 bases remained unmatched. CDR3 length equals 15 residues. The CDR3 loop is CASSRRRQGGTEAFF. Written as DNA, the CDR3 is TGTGCCAGTAGTAGAAGAAGACAGGGGGGCACTGAAGCTTTCTTT.

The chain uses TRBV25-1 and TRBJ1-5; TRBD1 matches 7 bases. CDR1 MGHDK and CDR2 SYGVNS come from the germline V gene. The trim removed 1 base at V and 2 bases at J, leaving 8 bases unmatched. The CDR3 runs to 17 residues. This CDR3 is CASSESTTGTGNQPQHF. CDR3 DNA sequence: TGTGCCAGCAGTGAATCAACCACAGGGACAGGCAATCAGCCCCAGCATTTT.

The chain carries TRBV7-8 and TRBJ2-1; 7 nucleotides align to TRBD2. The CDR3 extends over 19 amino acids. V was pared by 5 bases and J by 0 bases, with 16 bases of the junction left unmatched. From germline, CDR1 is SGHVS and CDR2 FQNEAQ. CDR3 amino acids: CASSPTPGRLAGSYNEQFF. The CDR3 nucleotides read TGTGCCAGCAGCCCCACTCCAGGTCGACTAGCAGGCTCCTACAATGAGCAGTTCTTC.

The DNA for the CDR3 is TGCGCCAGCAGCCCGACAAGACCAACCTCCGACCGAACCTACGAGCAGTACTTC. Translating it yields CASSPTRPTSDRTYEQYF. This chain links TRBV5-1 with TRBJ2-7, with D unclear. The CDR3 is made up of 18 amino acids. Germline-derived CDR1 and CDR2 are SGHRS and YFSETQ. Trimming pared 4 bases from V and 2 bases from J, leaving 25 bases between.

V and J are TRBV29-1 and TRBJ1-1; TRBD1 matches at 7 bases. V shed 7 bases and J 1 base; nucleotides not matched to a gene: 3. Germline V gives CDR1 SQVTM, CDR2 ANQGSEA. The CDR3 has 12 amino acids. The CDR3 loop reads CSGDRENTEAFF. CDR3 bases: TGCAGCGGCGACAGGGAGAACACTGAAGCTTTCTTT. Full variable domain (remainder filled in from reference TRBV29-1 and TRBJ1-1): SAVISQKPSRDICQRGTSLTIQCQVDSQVTMMFWYRQQPGQSLTLIATANQGSEATYESGFVIDKFPISRPNLTFSTLTVSNMSPEDSSIYLCSGDRENTEAFFGQGTRLTVV.

The CDR3 region has the DNA TGTGCCAGCAGCCGTAACACCCGACAGGCTAGCGAGCAGTACTTC. Encoded protein: CASSRNTRQASEQYF. The rearrangement joins TRBV7-9 to TRBJ2-7; a weak D match, TRBD1 (6 bases). Trimming took 5 bases from V and 6 from J, leaving 20 bases between them. CDR3 size: 15 residues. Germline-derived CDR1 and CDR2 are SEHNR and FQNEAQ (reference sequence).

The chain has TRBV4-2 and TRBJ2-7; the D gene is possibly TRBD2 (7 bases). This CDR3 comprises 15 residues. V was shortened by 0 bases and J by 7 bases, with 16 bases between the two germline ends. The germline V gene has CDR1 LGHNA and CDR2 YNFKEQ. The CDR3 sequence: CASSQDGGGRWEQYF. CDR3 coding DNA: TGTGCCAGCAGCCAAGATGGGGGGGGCCGTTGGGAGCAGTACTTC.

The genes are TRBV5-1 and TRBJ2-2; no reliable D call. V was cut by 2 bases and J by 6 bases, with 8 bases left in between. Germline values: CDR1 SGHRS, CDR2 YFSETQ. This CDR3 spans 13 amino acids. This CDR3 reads CASSLEFSGELFF. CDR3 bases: TGCGCCAGCAGCTTAGAGTTCTCCGGGGAGCTGTTTTTT.

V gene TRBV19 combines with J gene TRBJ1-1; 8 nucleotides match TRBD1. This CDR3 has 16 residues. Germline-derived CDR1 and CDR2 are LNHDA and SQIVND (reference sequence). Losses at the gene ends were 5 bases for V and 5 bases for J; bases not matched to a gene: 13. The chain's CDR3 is CASSVSPGGAGTEAFF. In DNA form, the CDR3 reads TGTGCCAGTAGTGTCAGTCCAGGGGGCGCCGGTACTGAAGCTTTCTTT.

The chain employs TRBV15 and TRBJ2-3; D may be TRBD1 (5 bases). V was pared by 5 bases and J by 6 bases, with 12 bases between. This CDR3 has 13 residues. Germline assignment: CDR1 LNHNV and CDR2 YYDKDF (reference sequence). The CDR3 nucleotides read TGTGCCACCAGCCGCAGGGAAGCCGATACGCAGTATTTT. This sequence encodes CATSRREADTQYF.

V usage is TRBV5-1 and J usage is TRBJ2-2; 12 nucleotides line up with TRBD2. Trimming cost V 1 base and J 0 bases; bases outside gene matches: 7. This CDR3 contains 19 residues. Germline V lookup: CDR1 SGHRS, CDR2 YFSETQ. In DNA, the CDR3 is TGCGCCAGCAGCTTGTTCGTGGCTAGCGGGGGGGCGAACACCGGGGAGCTGTTTTTT. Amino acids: CASSLFVASGGANTGELFF. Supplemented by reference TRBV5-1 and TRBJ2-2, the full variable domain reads KAGVTQTPRYLIKTRGQQVTLSCSPISGHRSVSWYQQTPGQGLQFLFEYFSETQRNKGNFPGRFSGRQFSNSRSEMNVSTLELGDSALYLCASSLFVASGGANTGELFFGEGSRLTVL.

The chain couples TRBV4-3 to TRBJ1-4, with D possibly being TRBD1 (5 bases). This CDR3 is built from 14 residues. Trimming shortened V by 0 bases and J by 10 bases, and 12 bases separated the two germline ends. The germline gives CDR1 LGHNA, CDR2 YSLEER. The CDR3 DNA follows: TGCGCCAGCAGCCAAGATCAGGGTCCGGGAAAACTGTTTTTT. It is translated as CASSQDQGPGKLFF.

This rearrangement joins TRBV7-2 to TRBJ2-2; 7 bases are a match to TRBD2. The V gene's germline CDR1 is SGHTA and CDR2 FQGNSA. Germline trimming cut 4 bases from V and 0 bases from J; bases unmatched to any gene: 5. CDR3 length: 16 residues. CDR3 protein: CASSSLADTNTGELFF. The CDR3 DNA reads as TGTGCCAGCAGCTCCCTAGCGGATACGAACACCGGGGAGCTGTTTTTT.

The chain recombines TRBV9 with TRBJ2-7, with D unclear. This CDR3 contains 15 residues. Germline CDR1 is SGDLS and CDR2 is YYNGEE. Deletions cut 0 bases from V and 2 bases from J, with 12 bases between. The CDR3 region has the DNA TGTGCCAGCAGCGTAGATCCTCAACTCGCCTACGAGCAGTACTTC. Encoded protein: CASSVDPQLAYEQYF.

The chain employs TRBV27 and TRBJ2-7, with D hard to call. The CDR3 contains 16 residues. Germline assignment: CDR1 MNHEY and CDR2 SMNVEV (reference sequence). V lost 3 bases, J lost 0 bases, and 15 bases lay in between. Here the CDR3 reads CASSLFLAAPSYEQYF. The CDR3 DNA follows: TGTGCCAGCAGTTTGTTCTTAGCAGCCCCCTCCTACGAGCAGTACTTC.

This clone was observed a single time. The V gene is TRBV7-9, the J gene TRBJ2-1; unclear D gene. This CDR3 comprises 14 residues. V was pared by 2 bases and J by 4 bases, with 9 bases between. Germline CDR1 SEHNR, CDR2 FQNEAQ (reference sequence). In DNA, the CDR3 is TGTGCCAGCAGCTTAAGCCTTGCGTACAATGAGCAGTTCTTC. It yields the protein CASSLSLAYNEQFF.

The CDR3: CASSLGIANYGYTF. DNA for the CDR3: TGTGCCAGCAGCTTGGGCATAGCTAACTATGGCTACACCTTC. The rearrangement links TRBV7-2 to TRBJ1-2; no clear D gene. Germline CDR1 SGHTA, CDR2 FQGNSA. The CDR3 is made up of 14 amino acids. V lost 3 bases and J 0 bases, leaving 8 bases between the germline ends.

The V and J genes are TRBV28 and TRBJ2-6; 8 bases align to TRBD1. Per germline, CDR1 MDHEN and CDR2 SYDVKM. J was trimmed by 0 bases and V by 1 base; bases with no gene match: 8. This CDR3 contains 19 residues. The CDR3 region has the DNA TGTGCCAGCAGTTTATATCGGACAGGGCTGACCTCTGGGGCCAACGTCCTGACTTTC. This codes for CASSLYRTGLTSGANVLTF. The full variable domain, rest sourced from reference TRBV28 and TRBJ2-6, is DVKVTQSSRYLVKRTGEKVFLECVQDMDHENMFWYRQDPGLGLRLIYFSYDVKMKEKGDIPEGYSVSREKKERFSLILESASTNQTSMYLCASSLYRTGLTSGANVLTFGAGSRLTVL.